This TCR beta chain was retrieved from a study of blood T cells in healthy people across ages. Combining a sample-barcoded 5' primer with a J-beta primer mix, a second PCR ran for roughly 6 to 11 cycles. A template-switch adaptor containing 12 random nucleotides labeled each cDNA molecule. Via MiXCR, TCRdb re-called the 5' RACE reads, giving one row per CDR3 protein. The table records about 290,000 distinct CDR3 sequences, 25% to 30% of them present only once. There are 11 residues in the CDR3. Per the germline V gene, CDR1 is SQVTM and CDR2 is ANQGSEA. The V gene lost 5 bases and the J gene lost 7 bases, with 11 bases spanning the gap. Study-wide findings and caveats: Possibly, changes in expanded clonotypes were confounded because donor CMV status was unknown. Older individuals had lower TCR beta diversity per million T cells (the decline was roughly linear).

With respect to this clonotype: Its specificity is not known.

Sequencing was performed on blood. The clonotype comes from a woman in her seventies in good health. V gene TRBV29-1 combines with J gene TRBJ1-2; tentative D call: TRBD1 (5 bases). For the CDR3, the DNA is TGCAGCGTTTTCATAAGGGGTGGCTACACCTTC. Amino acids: CSVFIRGGYTF.